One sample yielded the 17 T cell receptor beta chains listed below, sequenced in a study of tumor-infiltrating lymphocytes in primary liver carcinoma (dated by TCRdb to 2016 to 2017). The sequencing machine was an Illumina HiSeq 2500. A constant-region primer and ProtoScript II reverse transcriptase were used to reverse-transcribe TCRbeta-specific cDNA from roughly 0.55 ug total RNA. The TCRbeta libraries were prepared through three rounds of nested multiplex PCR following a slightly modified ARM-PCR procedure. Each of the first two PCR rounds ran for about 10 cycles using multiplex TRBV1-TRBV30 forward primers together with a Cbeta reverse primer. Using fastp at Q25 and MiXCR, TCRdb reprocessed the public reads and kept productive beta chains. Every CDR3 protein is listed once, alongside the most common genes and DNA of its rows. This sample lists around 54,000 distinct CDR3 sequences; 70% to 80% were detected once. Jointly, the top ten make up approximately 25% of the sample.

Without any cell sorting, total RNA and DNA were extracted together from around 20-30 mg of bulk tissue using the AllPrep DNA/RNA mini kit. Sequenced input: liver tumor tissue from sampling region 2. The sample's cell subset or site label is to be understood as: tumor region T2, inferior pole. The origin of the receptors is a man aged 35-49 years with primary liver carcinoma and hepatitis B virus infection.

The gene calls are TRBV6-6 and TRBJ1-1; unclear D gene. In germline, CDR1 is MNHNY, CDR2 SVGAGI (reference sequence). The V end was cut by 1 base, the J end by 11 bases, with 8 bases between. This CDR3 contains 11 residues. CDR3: CASSYFGEAFF. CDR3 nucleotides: TGTGCCAGCAGTTACTTTGGTGAGGCTTTCTTT.

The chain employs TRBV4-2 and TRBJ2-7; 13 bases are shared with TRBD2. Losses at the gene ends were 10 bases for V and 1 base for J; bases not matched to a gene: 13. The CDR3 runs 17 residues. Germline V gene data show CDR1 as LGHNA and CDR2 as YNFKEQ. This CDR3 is CATAGLAGVFKSYEQYF. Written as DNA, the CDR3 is TGTGCCACTGCTGGACTAGCGGGAGTTTTTAAGTCCTACGAGCAGTACTTC.

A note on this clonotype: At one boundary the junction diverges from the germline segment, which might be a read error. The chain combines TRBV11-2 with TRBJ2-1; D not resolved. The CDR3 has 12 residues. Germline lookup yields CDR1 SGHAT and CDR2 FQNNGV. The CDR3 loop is CARSLVGNEEFF. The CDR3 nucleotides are TGTGCCAGAAGCCTAGTAGGGAATGAGGAGTTCTTC.

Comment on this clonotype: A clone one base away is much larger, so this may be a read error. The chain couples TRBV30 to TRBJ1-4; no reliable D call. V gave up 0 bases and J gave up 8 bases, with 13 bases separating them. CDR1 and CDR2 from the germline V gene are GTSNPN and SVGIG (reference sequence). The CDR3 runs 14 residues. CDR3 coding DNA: TGTGCCTGGAGTGTACCTGTGGAGAGGGAAAAACTGTTTTTT. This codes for CAWSVPVEREKLFF.

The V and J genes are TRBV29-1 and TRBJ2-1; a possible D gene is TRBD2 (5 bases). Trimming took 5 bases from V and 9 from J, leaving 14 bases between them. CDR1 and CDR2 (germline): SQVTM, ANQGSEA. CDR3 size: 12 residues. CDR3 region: CSVLAGDSEQFF. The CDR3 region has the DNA TGCAGCGTTCTAGCAGGAGATAGTGAGCAGTTCTTC.

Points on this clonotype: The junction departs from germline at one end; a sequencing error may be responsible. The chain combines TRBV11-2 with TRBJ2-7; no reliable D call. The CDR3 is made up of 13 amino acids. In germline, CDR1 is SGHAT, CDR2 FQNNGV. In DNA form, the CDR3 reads TGTGCCGGCAGTTTAAGTGAGCTAACGTCGCAGTACTTC. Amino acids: CAGSLSELTSQYF.

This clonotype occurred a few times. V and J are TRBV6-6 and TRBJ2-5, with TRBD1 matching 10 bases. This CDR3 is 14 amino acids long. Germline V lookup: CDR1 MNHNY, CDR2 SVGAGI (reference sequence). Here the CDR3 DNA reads TGTACCATCAGTCCCGGACAGGGGGGTGAGACCCAGTACTTC. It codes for CTISPGQGGETQYF.

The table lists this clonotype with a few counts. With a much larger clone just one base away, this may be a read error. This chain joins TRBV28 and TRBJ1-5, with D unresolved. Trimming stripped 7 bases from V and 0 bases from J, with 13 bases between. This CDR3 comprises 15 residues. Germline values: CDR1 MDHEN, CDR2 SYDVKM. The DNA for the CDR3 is TGTGCCAGCAACACCGGGATCGCTAGCAATCAGCCCCAGCATTTT. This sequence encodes CASNTGIASNQPQHF.

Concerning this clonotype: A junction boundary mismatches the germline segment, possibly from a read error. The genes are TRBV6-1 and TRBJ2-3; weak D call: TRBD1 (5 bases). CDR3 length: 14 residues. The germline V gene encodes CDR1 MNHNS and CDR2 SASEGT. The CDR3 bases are TGTGTCAGTACCTACAGGACCCTCACAGATACGCACTATTTT. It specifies CVSTYRTLTDTHYF.

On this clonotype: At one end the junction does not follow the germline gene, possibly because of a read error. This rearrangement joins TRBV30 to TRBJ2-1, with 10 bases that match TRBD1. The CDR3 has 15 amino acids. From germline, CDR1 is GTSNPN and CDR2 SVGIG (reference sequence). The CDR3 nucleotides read TGCGCCTGGAGTCAATACCTGACAGGGGGCAATGAGCAGTTATTC. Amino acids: CAWSQYLTGGNEQLF.

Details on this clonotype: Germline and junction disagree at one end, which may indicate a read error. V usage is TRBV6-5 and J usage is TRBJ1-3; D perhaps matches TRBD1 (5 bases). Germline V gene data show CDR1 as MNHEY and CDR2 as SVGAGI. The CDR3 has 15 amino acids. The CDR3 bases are TGTGCCAGCGGTTTAGGGGCCAGCTCTGGAAGCACCATATATTTT. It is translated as CASGLGASSGSTIYF.

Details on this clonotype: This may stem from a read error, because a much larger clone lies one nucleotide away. CDR3 amino acids: CGTRTDANTGELFF. In nucleotides, the CDR3 is TGTGGCACGCGGACAGACGCGAACACCGGGGAGCTGTTTTTT. The chain is built from TRBV24-1 and TRBJ2-2, with TRBD1 as a possible D gene (6 bases). CDR3 length: 14 residues. The V gene's germline CDR1 is KGHDR and CDR2 SFDVKD.

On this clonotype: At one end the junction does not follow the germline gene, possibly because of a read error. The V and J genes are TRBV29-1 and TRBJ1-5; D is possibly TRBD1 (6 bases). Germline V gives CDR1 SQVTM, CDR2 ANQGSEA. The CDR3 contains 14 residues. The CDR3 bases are TGCAGCATGTCCGGGGGCGCTAGCAATCGGCCCCAGCATTTT. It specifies CSMSGGASNRPQHF.

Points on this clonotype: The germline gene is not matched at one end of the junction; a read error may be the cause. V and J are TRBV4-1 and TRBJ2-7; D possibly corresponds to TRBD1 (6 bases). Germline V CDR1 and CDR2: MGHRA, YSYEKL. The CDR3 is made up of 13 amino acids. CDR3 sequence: CASSQEARGEQYF. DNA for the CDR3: TGCGCCAGTAGCCAGGAGGCCAGGGGCGAGCAGTATTTC.

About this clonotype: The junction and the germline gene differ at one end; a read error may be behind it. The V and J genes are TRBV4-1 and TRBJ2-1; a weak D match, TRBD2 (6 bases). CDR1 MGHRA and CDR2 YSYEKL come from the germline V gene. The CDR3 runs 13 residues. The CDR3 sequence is CASSQTSSVEQFF. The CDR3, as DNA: TGCGCCAGTAGCCAGACTTCTAGCGTCGAGCAGTTCTTC.

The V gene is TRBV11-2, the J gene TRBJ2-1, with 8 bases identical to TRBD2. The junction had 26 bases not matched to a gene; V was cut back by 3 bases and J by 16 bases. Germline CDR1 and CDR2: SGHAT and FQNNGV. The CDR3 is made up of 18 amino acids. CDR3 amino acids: CASSLGWGLGGDYNEQFF. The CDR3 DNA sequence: TGTGCCAGCAGCTTGGGATGGGGACTAGGGGGAGACTACAATGAACAATTCTTC.

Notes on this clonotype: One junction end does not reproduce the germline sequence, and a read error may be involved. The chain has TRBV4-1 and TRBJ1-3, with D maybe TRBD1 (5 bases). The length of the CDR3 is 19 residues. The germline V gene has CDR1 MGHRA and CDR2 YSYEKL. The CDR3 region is CASTQAVRGTLRSGNTIYF. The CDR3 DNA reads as TGCGCAAGCACCCAGGCCGTAAGGGGAACGCTACGGTCTGGAAACACCATATATTTT.